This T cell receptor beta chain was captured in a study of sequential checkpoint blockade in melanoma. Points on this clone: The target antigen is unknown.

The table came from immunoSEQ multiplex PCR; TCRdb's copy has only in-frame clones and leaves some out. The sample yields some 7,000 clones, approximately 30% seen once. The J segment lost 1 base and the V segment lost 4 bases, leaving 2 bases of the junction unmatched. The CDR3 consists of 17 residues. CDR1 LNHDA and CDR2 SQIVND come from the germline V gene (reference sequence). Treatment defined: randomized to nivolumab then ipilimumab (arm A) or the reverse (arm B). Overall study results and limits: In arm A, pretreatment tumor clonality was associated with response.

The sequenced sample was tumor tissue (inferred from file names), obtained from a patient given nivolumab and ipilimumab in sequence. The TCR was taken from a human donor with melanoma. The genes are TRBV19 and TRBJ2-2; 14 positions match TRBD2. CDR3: CASSKGTSGGNTGELFF. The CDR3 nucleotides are TGTGCCAGTAGTAAAGGGACTAGCGGGGGGAACACCGGGGAGCTGTTTTTT.